The 21 T cell receptor beta chains below were found in one sample sequenced in a study of graft-versus-host responses after intestinal transplantation. The repertoire was sequenced with immunoSEQ multiplex PCR; TCRdb's copy has only in-frame clones and lacks some. The sample shows about 89,000 clones, 91% of them seen only once. The antigens these receptors bind are not known. Sequenced material: unstimulated CD4+ T cells sorted from spleen or lymph node cells, taken before intestinal transplant. The receptors stem from a human donor who received an intestinal transplant.

The chain is built from TRBV2 and TRBJ1-5; D possibly corresponds to TRBD1 (6 bases). With 7 bases removed from V and 6 bases from J, the gap between germline ends came to 19 bases. The CDR3 covers 15 residues. Germline values: CDR1 SNHLY, CDR2 FYNNEI. DNA of the CDR3: TGTGCCAGCACCGAGGCAGGGGCGGTCGGTCAGCCCCAGCATTTT. Amino acids: CASTEAGAVGQPQHF.

The V gene is TRBV7-2, the J gene TRBJ1-6; D remains unclear. The length of the CDR3 is 15 residues. Germline V gene data show CDR1 as SGHTA and CDR2 as FQGNSA. V lost 1 base, J lost 3 bases, and 7 bases lay in between. The DNA of the CDR3 is TGTGCCAGCAGCTTAGTAGTTAGCTATAATTCACCCCTCCACTTT. Translated, it gives CASSLVVSYNSPLHF.

The chain couples TRBV15 to TRBJ2-3; 10 positions match TRBD2. The CDR3 spans 18 residues. Trimming took 0 bases from V and 6 from J; bases not matched to a gene: 12. Germline CDR1 reads LNHNV; CDR2 reads YYDKDF (reference sequence). The CDR3 nucleotides are TGTGCCACCAGCAGAGATCTCCGTAGCGGGGGGCGGTGGGATACGCAGTATTTT. Translating it yields CATSRDLRSGGRWDTQYF.

This chain's CDR3 is CASSTRTGTGYTF. The CDR3 DNA reads as TGTGCCAGCAGCACCAGGACAGGGACTGGCTACACCTTC. The chain joins TRBV7-2 to TRBJ1-2, with 8 bases aligning to TRBD1. Germline V gene lookup returns CDR1 SGHTA and CDR2 FQGNSA. The V gene end was trimmed by 5 bases and the J gene end by 7 bases; junction bases not matched to a gene: 6. The CDR3 is made up of 13 amino acids.

The V and J genes are TRBV7-2 and TRBJ2-7; D possibly corresponds to TRBD2 (6 bases). The V gene lost 5 bases and the J gene lost 7 bases, with 18 bases spanning the gap. The CDR3 spans 14 residues. CDR1 is SGHTA and CDR2 is FQGNSA in the germline V gene. The CDR3 spells CASSAQVRAGEQYF. In DNA, the CDR3 is TGTGCCAGCAGCGCCCAGGTGAGGGCGGGGGAGCAGTACTTC.

V is TRBV4-3 and J is TRBJ2-3; TRBD1 might be the D (6 bases). The CDR3 runs to 16 residues. Germline CDR1 LGHNA, CDR2 YSLEER. The V and J ends lost 1 base and 3 bases respectively, with 14 bases between them. The CDR3 bases are TGCGCCAGCAGCCAAGGGCAGGGGATAAGAACAGATACGCAGTATTTT. Translating gives CASSQGQGIRTDTQYF.

This chain joins TRBV6-5 and TRBJ1-1; D is possibly TRBD1 (6 bases). V dropped 5 bases and J dropped 4 bases, with 17 bases sitting between them. In germline, CDR1 is MNHEY, CDR2 SVGAGI. This CDR3 has 15 residues. This chain's CDR3 is CASSLGGAGSTEAFF. In nucleotides, the CDR3 is TGTGCCAGCAGTCTGGGGGGGGCAGGGAGCACTGAAGCTTTCTTT.

In DNA, the CDR3 is TGTGCCAGCAGTTCGACAGGGTTCCGAGGCTACACCTTC. Amino acid sequence: CASSSTGFRGYTF. J is TRBJ1-2 and V is TRBV6-5; 7 nucleotides align to TRBD1. Trimming cost V 4 bases and J 8 bases; bases outside gene matches: 7. Germline loops: CDR1 MNHEY, CDR2 SVGAGI. This CDR3 region has 13 residues.

The CDR3 sequence: CASSSQGDNSPLHF. The DNA of the CDR3 is TGTGCCAGCAGCTCGCAGGGTGATAATTCACCCCTCCACTTT. The rearrangement links TRBV7-9 to TRBJ1-6; D is perhaps TRBD1 (5 bases). This CDR3 contains 14 residues. Trimming cost V 4 bases and J 5 bases, with 9 bases left between them. Germline V lookup: CDR1 SEHNR, CDR2 FQNEAQ (reference sequence).

This chain joins TRBV2 and TRBJ2-7; weak D call: TRBD2 (5 bases). Germline CDR1 and CDR2: SNHLY and FYNNEI. The CDR3 spans 14 residues. Deletions cut 6 bases from V and 2 bases from J, with 14 bases between. The CDR3 spells CASSLTGVAYEQYF. CDR3 in DNA: TGTGCCAGCAGCCTCACCGGGGTTGCCTACGAGCAGTACTTC.

The chain is built from TRBV2 and TRBJ2-5; TRBD2 matches at 12 bases. This CDR3 is 15 amino acids long. The V segment lost 6 bases and the J segment 5 bases; nucleotides outside the gene matches: 7. The germline gives CDR1 SNHLY, CDR2 FYNNEI. The CDR3 here is CASSPLAGGGETQYF. CDR3 sequence (DNA): TGTGCCAGCAGCCCACTAGCGGGGGGCGGGGAGACCCAGTACTTC.

The V and J genes are TRBV30 and TRBJ1-1, with a weak D call TRBD1 (5 bases). CDR3 length: 16 residues. V was trimmed by 0 bases and J by 5 bases, leaving 19 bases between them. Germline values: CDR1 GTSNPN, CDR2 SVGIG (reference sequence). The CDR3 reads CAWSVLGVLGGTEAFF. In DNA, the CDR3 is TGTGCCTGGAGTGTACTAGGGGTTCTCGGGGGAACTGAAGCTTTCTTT.

This clone appeared a single time. The chain joins TRBV5-8 to TRBJ2-3, with 11 bases that match TRBD2. This CDR3 spans 17 amino acids. With 6 bases clipped from V and 4 bases from J, the junction kept 13 bases outside the gene matches. The germline CDR1 and CDR2 sequences are SGHTS and YDEGEE. CDR3 in DNA: TGTGCCAGCAACTTCCCGCCCGGGACTAGCGGATCAGATACGCAGTATTTT. Translating it yields CASNFPPGTSGSDTQYF. The full variable domain, completed using reference TRBV5-8 and TRBJ2-3, is EAGVTQSPTHLIKTRGQQATLRCSPISGHTSVYWYQQALGLGLQFLLWYDEGEERNRGNFPPRFSGRQFPNYSSELNVNALELEDSALYLCASNFPPGTSGSDTQYFGPGTRLTVL.

The chain couples TRBV4-3 to TRBJ2-2; 10 bases line up with TRBD2. The V gene's germline CDR1 is LGHNA and CDR2 YSLEER. With 2 bases clipped from V and 0 bases from J, the junction kept 6 bases outside the gene matches. The CDR3 runs 18 residues. CDR3 loop: CASSQFSLAGANTGELFF. CDR3 coding DNA: TGCGCCAGCAGCCAATTTTCTCTAGCGGGGGCGAACACCGGGGAGCTGTTTTTT.

This chain joins TRBV18 and TRBJ1-1; D is unclear. The CDR3 runs 13 residues. Trimming took off 0 bases at V and 4 bases at J, with 6 bases between the two ends. Germline V gene data show CDR1 as KGHSH and CDR2 as LQKENI. CDR3 protein: CASSPPGSTEAFF. DNA for the CDR3: TGTGCCAGCTCACCACCGGGGAGCACTGAAGCTTTCTTT. The variable domain in full, completed from reference TRBV18 and TRBJ1-1, reads NAGVMQNPRHLVRRRGQEARLRCSPMKGHSHVYWYRQLPEEGLKFMVYLQKENIIDESGMPKERFSAEFPKEGPSILRIQQVVRGDSAAYFCASSPPGSTEAFFGQGTRLTVV.

The V and J genes are TRBV18 and TRBJ1-1; possibly TRBD1 for D (6 bases). V gave up 3 bases and J gave up 0 bases, with 11 bases separating them. Per the germline V gene, CDR1 is KGHSH and CDR2 is LQKENI. The CDR3 has 15 amino acids. DNA for the CDR3: TGTGCCAGCTCACCCCTGTGGACAGTGAACACTGAAGCTTTCTTT. It encodes CASSPLWTVNTEAFF.

This chain joins TRBV18 and TRBJ2-2; TRBD1 is a possible D gene (6 bases). Trimming shortened V by 3 bases and J by 6 bases, and 14 bases separated the two germline ends. The germline gives CDR1 KGHSH, CDR2 LQKENI. The CDR3 contains 15 residues. The CDR3 is CASSPAQGNPGELFF. The DNA of the CDR3 is TGTGCCAGCTCACCTGCACAGGGAAATCCCGGGGAGCTGTTTTTT. The complete variable domain, with remaining parts taken from reference TRBV18 and TRBJ2-2, reads NAGVMQNPRHLVRRRGQEARLRCSPMKGHSHVYWYRQLPEEGLKFMVYLQKENIIDESGMPKERFSAEFPKEGPSILRIQQVVRGDSAAYFCASSPAQGNPGELFFGEGSRLTVL.

This chain uses TRBV9 with TRBJ2-2; D ambiguous. The CDR3 spans 13 residues. Trimming pared 4 bases from V and 0 bases from J, leaving 4 bases between. Germline CDR1 reads SGDLS; CDR2 reads YYNGEE. DNA for the CDR3: TGTGCCAGCAGCCCAACGAACACCGGGGAGCTGTTTTTT. Translating gives CASSPTNTGELFF.

The rearrangement uses TRBV6-4 and TRBJ1-6; D is possibly TRBD1 (6 bases). V dropped 6 bases and J dropped 7 bases, with 16 bases sitting between them. The CDR3 loop spans 15 amino acids. Per germline, CDR1 MRHNA and CDR2 SNTAGT. This CDR3 is CASSPQQGHNSPLHF. CDR3 DNA sequence: TGTGCCAGCAGCCCCCAACAGGGCCACAATTCACCCCTCCACTTT.

J is TRBJ1-2 and V is TRBV30; D possibly corresponds to TRBD1 (6 bases). Germline lookup yields CDR1 GTSNPN and CDR2 SVGIG (reference sequence). The CDR3 consists of 13 residues. Trimming shortened V by 2 bases and J by 8 bases, and 15 bases separated the two germline ends. This chain's CDR3 is CAWSWDTPKGYTF. DNA for the CDR3: TGTGCCTGGAGTTGGGACACCCCTAAGGGCTACACCTTC.

J is TRBJ1-2 and V is TRBV29-1; D perhaps matches TRBD1 (6 bases). Trimming stripped 5 bases from V and 4 bases from J, with 14 bases between. The CDR3 covers 13 residues. The germline V gene encodes CDR1 SQVTM and CDR2 ANQGSEA. CDR3 sequence reads: CSVPVTGLYGYTF. The CDR3 nucleotides read TGCAGCGTTCCCGTGACAGGCCTCTATGGCTACACCTTC.